The clone carrying this T cell receptor (beta chain) was seen a few times. Its antigen is not known. These data are taken from a study of T-cell memory formation after mild COVID-19. Whole-study context: TCR clustering was largely donor specific.

Each CDR3 protein is one row after TCRdb ran MiXCR on the 5' RACE reads. The sample records about 210,000 distinct CDR3 sequences, over 9.5% being singletons. CDR3 length: 14 residues. Trimming left V 4 bases short and J 2 bases short, with 8 bases between. Germline V gene data show CDR1 as ENHRY and CDR2 as SYGVKD. Notes on the study in general: Shrinking CD4+ clones were chiefly CM and EM; CD8+ ones were chiefly EMRA. Clones that got smaller from day 15 to 85 had even CD4/CD8, while clones growing later tipped toward CD4+. That cross-reactive memory joined was suggested by some responding clones appearing in pre-infection memory.

The receptor comes from a man between 18 and 35 years old who had mild COVID-19 (a few samples of this study predate the infection). Cell type and time point are not known. Input material: PBMCs or a T cell subset sorted from them (not recorded which). V is TRBV10-3 and J is TRBJ2-2; D remains ambiguous. CDR3 sequence: CAISARTNTGELFF. Here the CDR3 DNA reads TGTGCCATCAGTGCTAGGACCAACACCGGGGAGCTGTTTTTT.